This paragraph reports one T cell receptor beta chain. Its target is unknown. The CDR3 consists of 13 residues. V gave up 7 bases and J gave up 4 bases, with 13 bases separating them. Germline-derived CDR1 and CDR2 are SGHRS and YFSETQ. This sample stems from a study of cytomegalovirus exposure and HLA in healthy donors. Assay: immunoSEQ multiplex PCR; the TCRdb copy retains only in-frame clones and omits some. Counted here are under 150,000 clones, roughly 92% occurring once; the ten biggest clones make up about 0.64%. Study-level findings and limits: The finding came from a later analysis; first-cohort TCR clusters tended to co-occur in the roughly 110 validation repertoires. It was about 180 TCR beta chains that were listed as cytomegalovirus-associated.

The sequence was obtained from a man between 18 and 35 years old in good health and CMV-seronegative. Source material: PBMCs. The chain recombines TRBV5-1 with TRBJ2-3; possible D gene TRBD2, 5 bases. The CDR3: CASARERSDTQYF. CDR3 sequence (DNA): TGCGCCAGCGCCCGGGAACGATCAGATACGCAGTATTTT. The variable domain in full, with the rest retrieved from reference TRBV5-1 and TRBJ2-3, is KAGVTQTPRYLIKTRGQQVTLSCSPISGHRSVSWYQQTPGQGLQFLFEYFSETQRNKGNFPGRFSGRQFSNSRSEMNVSTLELGDSALYLCASARERSDTQYFGPGTRLTVL.